This T cell receptor (beta chain) was profiled in a study of T cells after posttransplantation cyclophosphamide. Using immunoSEQ multiplex PCR, the repertoire was profiled, and TCRdb retains in-frame clones only, with some absent. Of roughly 11,000 clones in the sample, 80% to 95% are singletons; the top ten hold about 3.5%. With V trimmed by 4 bases and J by 7 bases, 13 bases remained unmatched. Germline lookup yields CDR1 MNHNS and CDR2 SASEGT. This CDR3 is 16 amino acids long. This clone is a singleton in its sample. Its antigen is as yet unknown. Busulfan-fludarabine conditioning, marrow transplant, and cyclophosphamide on days +3 and +4 were administered. Whole-study findings and limits: Recipient CMV seropositivity and CMV reactivation strongly tracked TRB clonality. Tissue-infiltrating T cells from skin or gut overlapped little with blood T cells. Donor CD8+ memory clones often dominated recipient blood repertoires at later times.

Material: PBMCs, obtained after allogeneic stem cell transplant with posttransplant cyclophosphamide. The chain is built from TRBV6-1 and TRBJ2-7; TRBD1 agrees at 10 bases. This receptor was obtained from a female patient aged 25-40 years who received an allogeneic stem cell transplant from an unrelated donor, was CMV-positive, and had no GVHD. T cells may partly derive from the graft donor. CDR3 in DNA: TGTGCCAGCAGTGGTGGATCGGGACAGGGGTTTTTGGAGCAGTACTTC. Protein product: CASSGGSGQGFLEQYF.